Included here is one T cell receptor beta chain sequence, with context. This sample is drawn from a study of T cells after yellow fever vaccination. Via MiXCR, TCRdb re-called the 5' RACE reads, giving one row per CDR3 protein. The sample consists of under 600,000 distinct CDR3 sequences, roughly 14% of them appearing once. This sequence originates from a man younger than 40 who received the YFV17D yellow fever vaccine. The sequences come from PBMCs, collected on the day of the yellow fever booster vaccination.

CDR3 sequence: CASIQRDNTYNEQFF. Here the CDR3 DNA reads TGCGCCAGCATTCAGCGGGACAACACCTACAATGAGCAGTTCTTC. V is TRBV10-1 and J is TRBJ2-1, with D perhaps matching TRBD2 (7 bases). Germline V lookup: CDR1 WNHNN, CDR2 SYGVQD (reference sequence). Trimming stripped 7 bases from V and 2 bases from J, with 15 bases between. The length of the CDR3 is 15 residues.